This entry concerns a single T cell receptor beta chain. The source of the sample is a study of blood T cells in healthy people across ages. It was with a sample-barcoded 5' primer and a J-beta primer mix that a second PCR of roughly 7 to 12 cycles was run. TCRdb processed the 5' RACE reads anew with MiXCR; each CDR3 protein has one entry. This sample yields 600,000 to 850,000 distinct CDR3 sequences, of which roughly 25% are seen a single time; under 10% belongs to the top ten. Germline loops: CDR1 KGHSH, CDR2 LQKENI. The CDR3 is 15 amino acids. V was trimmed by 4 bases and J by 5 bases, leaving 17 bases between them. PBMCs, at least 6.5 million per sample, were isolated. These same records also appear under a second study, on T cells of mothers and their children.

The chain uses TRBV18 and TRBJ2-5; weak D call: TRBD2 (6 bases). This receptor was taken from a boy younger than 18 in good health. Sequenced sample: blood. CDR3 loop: CASSLRDGGWETQYF. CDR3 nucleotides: TGTGCCAGCTCACTACGAGACGGAGGGTGGGAGACCCAGTACTTC.